The clone carrying this T cell receptor beta chain has more than one count but fewer than ten. The antigen is unknown. The sample comes from a study of blood T cells in healthy people across ages. Study results and limitations: A strong correlation between TCR beta diversity and naive T cell percentage was seen. Roughly linearly, TCR beta diversity per million T cells fell as age increased. There were more naive CD4+ cells and higher diversity in long-lived donors than in aged donors.

PCR was performed a second time for about 7 to 11 cycles using a sample-barcoded 5' primer and a J-beta primer mix. Unique molecular identifiers of 12 random nucleotides labeled each cDNA. TCRdb reprocessed the 5' RACE reads via MiXCR and lists one record per CDR3 protein. The data hold 1.5 million to 2 million distinct CDR3 sequences, with more than 35% observed a single time. The germline CDR1 and CDR2 sequences are SGDLS and YYNGEE. The trim removed 2 bases at V and 2 bases at J, leaving 9 bases unmatched. The CDR3 is made up of 17 amino acids. Sequencing used blood. The sequence was collected from a human donor in good health. V usage is TRBV9 and J usage is TRBJ2-2, with TRBD1 matching 7 bases. For the CDR3, the DNA is TGTGCCAGCAGCGTGCGCACCGGGACAGTCAACACCGGGGAGCTGTTTTTT. Its translation: CASSVRTGTVNTGELFF. The complete variable domain, with remaining parts taken from reference TRBV9 and TRBJ2-2, reads DSGVTQTPKHLITATGQRVTLRCSPRSGDLSVYWYQQSLDQGLQFLIQYYNGEERAKGNILERFSAQQFPDLHSELNLSSLELGDSALYFCASSVRTGTVNTGELFFGEGSRLTVL.